The clone carrying this T cell receptor beta chain was picked up many times. Its matching antigen is unknown. Germline V gene lookup returns CDR1 SGHTA and CDR2 FQGNSA. V shed 10 bases, J shed 2 bases, and the junction held 10 bases outside the gene matches. This CDR3 has 14 residues. A single record per CDR3 protein comes from TCRdb applying MiXCR to the 5' RACE reads. This sample carries some 560,000 distinct CDR3 sequences, 7.5% to 10% of them seen once, and the ten largest clones take approximately 3%. The data derive from a study of identical twins. General study points: Invariant MAIT and iNKT cells are populations that could partly confound zero-insertion analyses.

These same data were also listed under a study on yellow fever vaccine responses in identical twins.

The sequencing input was PBMCs. The rearrangement joins TRBV7-2 to TRBJ2-7, with TRBD2 matching over 8 bases. The clonotype originates from a young woman in good health. The CDR3, as DNA: TGTGCCACCACCCGGGGGGGGGAGACCTACGAGCAGTACTTC. Encoded protein: CATTRGGETYEQYF.